The 26 T cell receptor beta chains below all came from one sample that was sequenced in a study of blood T cells in healthy people across ages. Alongside a J-beta primer mix, a sample-barcoded 5' primer served in a second PCR lasting roughly 7 to 11 cycles. One entry per CDR3 protein, called by TCRdb with MiXCR from the 5' RACE reads. The sample shows some 790,000 distinct CDR3 sequences, less than 35% of them seen only once. Material for sequencing was blood. These receptors were collected from a woman aged 80 or over in good health.

V is TRBV6-1 and J is TRBJ2-7; the D gene is possibly TRBD2 (5 bases). V was cut by 5 bases and J by 4 bases, with 21 bases left in between. Germline V gives CDR1 MNHNS, CDR2 SASEGT. The CDR3 consists of 16 residues. The CDR3 loop reads CASSIHSGRGVYEQYF. The DNA of the CDR3 is TGTGCCAGCAGTATCCACTCGGGGAGAGGAGTATACGAGCAGTACTTC.

This clonotype appeared many times. The chain is built from TRBV20-1 and TRBJ2-2; 14 bases are shared with TRBD2. The V gene's germline CDR1 is DFQATT and CDR2 SNEGSKA (reference sequence). After removal of 6 bases from V and 3 bases from J, the junction contained 6 bases not matched to a gene. The CDR3 covers 16 residues. CDR3 in amino acids: CSAGTSGGRYTGELFF. The CDR3 DNA sequence: TGCAGTGCGGGGACTAGCGGGGGAAGGTACACCGGGGAGCTGTTTTTT.

This clonotype appeared many times. This chain joins TRBV3-1 and TRBJ2-2; D tentatively reads TRBD1 or TRBD2 (5 bases each). The V and J ends lost 4 bases and 5 bases respectively, with 11 bases between them. CDR1 and CDR2 (germline): LGHDT, YNNKEL (reference sequence). The CDR3 runs 14 residues. CDR3 loop: CASSRDSGTGELFF. The DNA of the CDR3 is TGTGCCAGCAGCCGAGACAGCGGTACCGGGGAGCTGTTTTTT.

In the case of this clonotype: This may be a read error, as it is one base from a much larger clone. The genes are TRBV6-5 and TRBJ2-1, with 8 bases that match TRBD1. Germline CDR1 reads MNHEY; CDR2 reads SVGAGI. The CDR3 sequence is 16 residues long. Germline trimming cut 5 bases from V and 10 bases from J; bases unmatched to any gene: 16. The CDR3 DNA follows: TGTGCCAGCAGTACGACGGACAGGGCGGTTGACTACGAGCAGTTCTTC. Protein product: CASSTTDRAVDYEQFF.

The J gene is TRBJ2-1, the V gene TRBV3-1; D uncertain. Per germline, CDR1 LGHDT and CDR2 YNNKEL (reference sequence). The CDR3 is 13 residues long. V lost 4 bases, J lost 9 bases, and 13 bases lay in between. In DNA, the CDR3 is TGTGCCAGCAGCCCCAGAGAGGTGGCTGAGCAGTTCTTC. Its protein product is CASSPREVAEQFF.

In its sample, this clonotype was seen many times. The rearrangement links TRBV3-1 to TRBJ1-2, with D uncertain. The CDR3 has 14 residues. Trimming cost V 1 base and J 8 bases, with 14 bases left between them. From germline, CDR1 is LGHDT and CDR2 YNNKEL (reference sequence). CDR3 residues: CASSQGPESRGYTF. The CDR3 DNA sequence: TGTGCCAGCAGCCAAGGACCGGAAAGTAGGGGCTACACCTTC.

The count of this clonotype is one. Given a much more abundant clone one base away, this may be a read error. The chain links TRBV27 to TRBJ2-4, with D tentatively TRBD1 or TRBD2 (5 bases each). The tail of the sequence fits TRBJ2-7 better, so the J call may be wrong. The CDR3 covers 14 residues. CDR1 is MNHEY, CDR2 SMNVEV, per germline (reference sequence). The DNA for the CDR3 is TGTGCCAGCGGGCCCATCGGGGCCAGGTACGAGCAGTACTTC. It yields the protein CASGPIGARYEQYF.

On this clonotype: One end of the junction varies from germline; a read error may be responsible. The CDR3 reads CASSQGSQNPPQHF. For the CDR3, the DNA is TGTGCCAGCAGCCAAGGTAGCCAAAATCCGCCCCAGCATTTT. The V gene is TRBV4-2, the J gene TRBJ1-5; D not certain. The CDR3 extends over 14 amino acids. The germline V gene encodes CDR1 LGHNA and CDR2 YNFKEQ.

This clonotype has at least ten counts. This rearrangement joins TRBV6-5 to TRBJ1-6; D is possibly TRBD1 (5 bases). This CDR3 has 13 residues. CDR1 MNHEY and CDR2 SVGAGI come from the germline V gene. The V gene lost 11 bases and the J gene lost 4 bases, with 12 bases spanning the gap. This CDR3 is CASQGIYNSPLHF. The CDR3 nucleotides are TGTGCCTCCCAGGGAATATATAATTCACCCCTCCACTTT.

The rearrangement links TRBV24-1 to TRBJ2-3; D perhaps matches TRBD1 (5 bases). V shed 4 bases and J shed 5 bases, with 12 bases lying between them. The length of the CDR3 is 14 residues. From germline, CDR1 is KGHDR and CDR2 SFDVKD. For the CDR3, the DNA is TGTGCCACCAGTGAAGGGGTCTTAGGAGATACGCAGTATTTT. It encodes CATSEGVLGDTQYF.

With respect to this clonotype: A read error may explain this, as a much larger clone is one base away. The chain has TRBV6-2 or TRBV6-3 and TRBJ2-1; 13 bases agree with TRBD2. The assigned J gene may be wrong: the sequence end matches TRBJ2-7 better. CDR1 and CDR2 from the germline V gene are MNHEY and SVGEGT. This CDR3 is 17 amino acids long. The CDR3 here is CASKLTSGGPNYNEQYF. DNA for the CDR3: TGTGCCAGCAAACTGACTAGCGGGGGGCCCAACTACAATGAGCAGTACTTC.

This clonotype has a count of ten or more. The CDR3 here is CASSLFLAWGQETQYF. In DNA, the CDR3 is TGTGCCAGCAGCTTATTTTTAGCTTGGGGCCAAGAGACCCAGTACTTC. The chain has TRBV7-2 and TRBJ2-5; the D is unclear. Germline values: CDR1 SGHTA, CDR2 FQGNSA. Deletions cut 2 bases from V and 1 base from J, with 14 bases between. This CDR3 comprises 16 residues. The full variable domain, its missing parts supplied by reference TRBV7-2 and TRBJ2-5, is GAGVSQSPSNKVTEKGKDVELRCDPISGHTALYWYRQSLGQGLEFLIYFQGNSAPDKSGLPSDRFSAERTGGSVSTLTIQRTQQEDSAVYLCASSLFLAWGQETQYFGPGTRLLVL.

Many counts were recorded for this clonotype. This chain connects TRBV12-3 or TRBV12-4 to TRBJ1-2; weak D call: TRBD1 (5 bases). This CDR3 region has 13 residues. Trimming removed 3 bases at V and 6 bases at J, with 11 bases between. The CDR3 nucleotides are TGTGCCAGCAGTTTCGGGGTGGGGGATGGCTACACCTTC. It is translated as CASSFGVGDGYTF.

This clonotype was seen a handful of times. It may be a read error: a sequence one base away is much more abundant. The chain combines TRBV4-3 with TRBJ1-2; the D gene is possibly TRBD1 (6 bases). CDR3 length: 16 residues. Per germline, CDR1 LGHNA and CDR2 YSLEER. The DNA for the CDR3 is TGCGTCAGCAGCCAAGTATCAGGGGCTTCATCTTATGGCTACACCTTC. Translating it yields CVSSQVSGASSYGYTF.

Notes on this clonotype: The junction does not match germline at one end; this may be a read error. The chain employs TRBV12-3 or TRBV12-4 and TRBJ2-3; D not resolved. This CDR3 has 14 residues. In DNA, the CDR3 is TGTGCCAGCAAAACCTGCCCGCGCGCAGATGCGCAGTATTTT. Its translation is CASKTCPRADAQYF.

Worth noting for this clonotype: This may be a read error, as it is one base from a much larger clone. V gene TRBV12-3 or TRBV12-4 combines with J gene TRBJ2-3; D may be TRBD2 (6 bases). The ends were cut back, 4 bases at V and 4 bases at J, with 18 bases in the middle. The CDR3 totals 16 residues. The DNA for the CDR3 is TGTGCCAGCAGTTCGGGCAGAGGATCTAGCGCAGATACGCAGTATTTT. Translating it yields CASSSGRGSSADTQYF.

The V gene is TRBV20-1, the J gene TRBJ1-5; no definite D call. Germline V gene lookup returns CDR1 DFQATT and CDR2 SNEGSKA (reference sequence). This CDR3 region has 14 residues. The V gene lost 2 bases and the J gene lost 2 bases, with 10 bases spanning the gap. This CDR3 is CSARNPLGNQPQHF. The CDR3 coding sequence is TGCAGTGCTAGAAACCCCCTCGGCAATCAGCCCCAGCATTTT.

The chain uses TRBV29-1 and TRBJ1-2; a weak D match, TRBD1 (5 bases). There are 13 residues in the CDR3. The germline CDR1 and CDR2 sequences are SQVTM and ANQGSEA. Trimming stripped 3 bases from V and 4 bases from J, with 12 bases between. The CDR3: CSVDFQGPYGYTF. The CDR3 DNA reads TGCAGCGTTGATTTTCAGGGACCCTATGGCTACACCTTC.

Remarks on this clonotype: A much larger clone lies a single base off, so this may be a read error. The chain employs TRBV25-1 and TRBJ1-2; 9 nucleotides agree with TRBD1. V trimming: 8 bases; J trimming: 5 bases; junction bases outside the gene matches: 3. Germline loops: CDR1 MGHDK, CDR2 SYGVNS. The CDR3 consists of 12 residues. The CDR3 DNA reads TGTGCCAGCCCCGGGACAGGGTATGGCTACACCTTC. Translating it yields CASPGTGYGYTF.

In this sample, this clonotype turned up many times. J is TRBJ2-5 and V is TRBV11-2; the match to TRBD1 covers 11 bases. Germline V gene sequence: CDR1 SGHAT, CDR2 FQNNGV. Germline trimming cut 3 bases from V and 3 bases from J; bases unmatched to any gene: 3. There are 15 residues in the CDR3. The chain's CDR3 is CASSFGQGAKETQYF. CDR3 nucleotide sequence: TGTGCCAGCAGCTTCGGACAGGGGGCGAAAGAGACCCAGTACTTC. Full variable domain (rest looked up from reference TRBV11-2 and TRBJ2-5): EAGVAQSPRYKIIEKRQSVAFWCNPISGHATLYWYQQILGQGPKLLIQFQNNGVVDDSQLPKDRFSAERLKGVDSTLKIQPAKLEDSAVYLCASSFGQGAKETQYFGPGTRLLVL.

In this sample, this clonotype turned up many times. V gene TRBV5-4 combines with J gene TRBJ2-7; 9 bases agree with TRBD1. V shed 4 bases and J 0 bases; nucleotides not matched to a gene: 5. Germline V gene lookup returns CDR1 SGHNT and CDR2 YYREEE (reference sequence). The CDR3 is made up of 15 amino acids. The CDR3 region is CASSLPGQGSYEQYF. The CDR3 nucleotides read TGTGCCAGCAGCCTACCGGGACAGGGCTCCTACGAGCAGTACTTC. The full variable domain, with the rest looked up from reference TRBV5-4 and TRBJ2-7, is ETGVTQSPTHLIKTRGQQVTLRCSSQSGHNTVSWYQQALGQGPQFIFQYYREEENGRGNFPPRFSGLQFPNYSSELNVNALELDDSALYLCASSLPGQGSYEQYFGPGTRLTVT.

This sequence joins TRBV27 and TRBJ2-5; perhaps TRBD2 as D (5 bases). The DNA matches TRBJ2-7 better at its end, which makes the J call doubtful. The germline gives CDR1 MNHEY, CDR2 SMNVEV (reference sequence). The CDR3 sequence is 15 residues long. CDR3 sequence (DNA): TGTGCCAGCAGCGAAGGGAGCGCCAGCTCCTACGAGCAGTACTTC. Amino acid sequence: CASSEGSASSYEQYF.

Note on this clonotype: It may be a read error: a sequence one base away is much more abundant. The rearrangement links TRBV13 to TRBJ1-2; 11 bases are shared with TRBD1. J lost 6 bases, V lost 4 bases, and 10 bases had no gene match. The CDR3 has 16 amino acids. From germline, CDR1 is PRHDT and CDR2 FYEKMQ (reference sequence). In DNA form, the CDR3 reads TGTGCCAGCAGCTCCATCTCCGGGACAGGGGGGAATGGCTACACCTTC. It is translated as CASSSISGTGGNGYTF.

About this clonotype itself: Just one base apart from a much larger clone, this may be a read error. V is TRBV20-1 and J is TRBJ1-5; D uncertain. Germline V gene sequence: CDR1 DFQATT, CDR2 SNEGSKA (reference sequence). The CDR3 has 15 residues. In DNA form, the CDR3 reads TGCAGTGCTAGAGATTCGGGGTTTAGCAGTCAGCCCCAGCATTTT. Translating gives CSARDSGFSSQPQHF.

This rearrangement joins TRBV2 to TRBJ1-4; no clear D gene. This CDR3 is built from 14 residues. Trimming stripped 6 bases from V and 8 bases from J, with 16 bases between. Looked up from germline, CDR1 is SNHLY and CDR2 is FYNNEI. The CDR3 sequence is CASRSRVTPEKLFF. CDR3 sequence (DNA): TGTGCCAGCAGGTCCCGGGTCACGCCGGAAAAACTGTTTTTT.

A note on this clonotype: The junction does not match germline at one end; this may be a read error. The chain employs TRBV12-3 or TRBV12-4 and TRBJ1-1; maybe TRBD1 (5 bases). The CDR3 is 14 amino acids. The CDR3 bases are TGTGCCAGCAGTTTAAAGGGGCTCCTCACTAAAGCTTTCTTT. Its translation: CASSLKGLLTKAFF.